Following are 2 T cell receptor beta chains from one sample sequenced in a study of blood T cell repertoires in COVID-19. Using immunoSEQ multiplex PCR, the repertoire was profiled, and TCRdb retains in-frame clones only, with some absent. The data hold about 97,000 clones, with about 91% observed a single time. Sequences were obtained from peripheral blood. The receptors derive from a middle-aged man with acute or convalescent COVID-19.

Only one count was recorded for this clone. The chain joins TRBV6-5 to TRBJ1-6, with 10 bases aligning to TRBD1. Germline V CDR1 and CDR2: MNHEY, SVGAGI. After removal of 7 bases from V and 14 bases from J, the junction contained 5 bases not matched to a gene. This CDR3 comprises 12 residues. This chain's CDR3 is CASIDRGQTLHF. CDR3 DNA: TGTGCCAGCATCGACAGGGGGCAGACCCTCCACTTT.

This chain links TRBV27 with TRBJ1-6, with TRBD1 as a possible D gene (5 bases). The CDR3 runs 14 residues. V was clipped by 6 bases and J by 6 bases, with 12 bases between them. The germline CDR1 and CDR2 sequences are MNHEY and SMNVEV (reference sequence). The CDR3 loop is CASRATEINSPLHF. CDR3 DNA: TGTGCCAGCAGGGCGACAGAAATTAATTCACCCCTCCACTTT.